This T cell receptor (beta chain) was identified in a study of T cell responses to AZD1222 COVID-19 vaccine. Study outcomes and limitations: Per reports, nearly half of all spike-specific TCRs target regions that are unmutated in variants. After two AZD1222 doses, spike-specific TCR breadth and depth rose versus day 0. Spike-spanning, vaccine-associated CD4 TCRs were dominant at 160-218 and 743-854.

The V gene end was trimmed by 0 bases and the J gene end by 1 base; junction bases not matched to a gene: 4. This CDR3 is 17 amino acids long. Germline V gives CDR1 MGHRA, CDR2 YSYEKL. Details on this clone: Antigen specificity is unknown.

Method: immunoSEQ multiplex PCR; TCRdb's copy keeps in-frame clones and lacks some. The table shows about 170,000 clones, with approximately 88% occurring only once. Specimen: peripheral blood, collected 28 days after the second AZD1222 dose. The genes are TRBV4-1 and TRBJ2-3; the match to TRBD1 covers 10 bases. This TCR was sampled from an adult who received the AZD1222 COVID-19 vaccine. The CDR3 sequence: CASSQDPGTGGTDTQYF. In DNA, the CDR3 is TGCGCCAGCAGCCAAGATCCTGGGACAGGGGGCACAGATACGCAGTATTTT.